Listed here are 2 T cell receptor beta chains from one sample, sequenced in a study of radiation and T cells in renal cell carcinoma. Indicated time point: blood 2 weeks post-SBRT. The treatment here: 15 Gy SBRT to primary tumor, nephrectomy 4 weeks later. Here immunoSEQ multiplex PCR was the method, and the copy in TCRdb shows in-frame clones only, minus some. The sample contains roughly 120,000 clones, more than 80% of which appear only once. This material consisted of blood, taken from a patient whose treatment included radiotherapy and nephrectomy. These receptors were collected from an older woman with renal cell carcinoma.

The chain recombines TRBV5-6 with TRBJ1-1; no clear D gene. The germline gives CDR1 SGHDT, CDR2 YYEEEE. This CDR3 spans 16 amino acids. V was shortened by 4 bases and J by 4 bases, with 20 bases between the two germline ends. CDR3 nucleotide sequence: TGTGCCAGCAGCGGCAGGAAAGCGACCCGGGTCACTGAAGCTTTCTTT. Translating it yields CASSGRKATRVTEAFF.

J is TRBJ2-2 and V is TRBV19; TRBD2 is a possible D gene (5 bases). V was shortened by 6 bases and J by 7 bases, with 18 bases between the two germline ends. Germline V gene lookup returns CDR1 LNHDA and CDR2 SQIVND (reference sequence). This CDR3 spans 15 amino acids. CDR3 sequence reads: CASSRTGVRGGELFF. CDR3 nucleotide sequence: TGTGCCAGTAGCCGTACCGGGGTCCGGGGCGGGGAGCTGTTTTTT.